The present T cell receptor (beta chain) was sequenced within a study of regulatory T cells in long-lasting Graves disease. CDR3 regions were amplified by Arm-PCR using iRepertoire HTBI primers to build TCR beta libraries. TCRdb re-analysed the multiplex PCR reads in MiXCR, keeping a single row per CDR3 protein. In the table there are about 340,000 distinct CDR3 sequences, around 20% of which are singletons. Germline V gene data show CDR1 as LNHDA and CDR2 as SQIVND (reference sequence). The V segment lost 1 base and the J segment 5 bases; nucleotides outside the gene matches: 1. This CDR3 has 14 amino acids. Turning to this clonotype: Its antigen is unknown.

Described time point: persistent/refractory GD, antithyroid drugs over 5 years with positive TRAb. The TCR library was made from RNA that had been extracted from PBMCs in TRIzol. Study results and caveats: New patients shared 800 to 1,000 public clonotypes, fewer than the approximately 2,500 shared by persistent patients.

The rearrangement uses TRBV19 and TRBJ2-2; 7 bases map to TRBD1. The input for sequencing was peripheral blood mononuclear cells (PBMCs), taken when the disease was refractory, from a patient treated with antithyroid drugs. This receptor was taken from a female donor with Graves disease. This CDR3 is CASSIGRGTGELFF. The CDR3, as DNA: TGTGCCAGTAGTATAGGCAGGGGGACCGGGGAGCTGTTTTTT.